This entry describes one T cell receptor (beta chain). What it binds is not known. Being one base from a much bigger clone, this may be a read error. Researchers amplified the TCR beta CDR3 regions from RNA transcripts. Carried out on the TCR CDR3, a first-round RT-PCR used the HTBI primer set. Each CDR3 protein is one row after TCRdb ran MiXCR on the multiplex PCR reads. The sample gives 650,000 to 850,000 distinct CDR3 sequences, over 15% of which show up once; about a sixth is in the top ten. The sample originates from a study of T cells in Graves' hyperthyroidism and ophthalmopathy. Study-wide results and limits: Appearing also in blood were most of the thyroid clonotypes expanded above 0.001.

Orbital computed tomography, thyroid ultrasound, serum thyroxine and TRAb, and clinical symptoms together informed the diagnoses. More than 8 ml fresh peripheral blood yielded the PBMCs. The receptor's source is a woman between 45 and 65 years old with Graves' hyperthyroidism that later progressed to Graves' ophthalmopathy. Sample: blood.

The CDR3 protein is CASSIRPEGEEAFF. DNA of the CDR3: TGTGCCAGCAGCATCCGCCCCGAAGGTGAGGAAGCTTTCTTT. The chain joins TRBV9 to TRBJ1-1; no reliable D call. Germline CDR1 is SGDLS and CDR2 is YYNGEE. The CDR3 spans 14 residues. Trimming stripped 4 bases from V and 8 bases from J, with 18 bases between.